These 8 T cell receptor beta chains originate from one sample sequenced in a study of shared clonotypes between healthy human individuals. Method: immunoSEQ multiplex PCR; TCRdb's copy keeps in-frame clones and lacks some. The sample holds around 1,100,000 clones; approximately 75% are singletons and the top ten take about 0.94%. Specimen: memory CD4+ T cells from PBMCs. Subset defined: CD45RA-negative fraction. Source of these receptors: a man in his late teens or twenties in good health. Some clones in this sample may be carry-over from other donors' samples.

The rearrangement links TRBV28 to TRBJ1-2, with D possibly TRBD1 on 5 matching bases. CDR1 MDHEN and CDR2 SYDVKM come from the germline V gene. The CDR3 contains 16 residues. Trimming left V 2 bases short and J 5 bases short, with 18 bases between. The CDR3 protein is CASSLGGGQNSYGYTF. As DNA, the CDR3 is TGTGCCAGCAGTTTAGGGGGTGGGCAGAACAGTTATGGCTACACCTTC.

The V call is TRBV28, the J call TRBJ1-2; 7 bases are a match to TRBD1. CDR1 and CDR2 from the germline V gene are MDHEN and SYDVKM. This CDR3 region has 15 residues. Trimming at V came to 3 bases and at J to 4 bases, leaving 8 bases not matched to a gene. CDR3 loop: CASSFFGQERYGYTF. CDR3 DNA sequence: TGTGCCAGCAGTTTCTTCGGACAGGAACGCTATGGCTACACCTTC.

In this sample, this clone turned up a few times. The rearrangement joins TRBV5-1 to TRBJ2-2; D is perhaps TRBD1 or TRBD2 (5 bases each). In germline, CDR1 is SGHRS, CDR2 YFSETQ. The CDR3 covers 15 residues. Trimming left V 3 bases short and J 3 bases short, with 12 bases between. The CDR3 DNA sequence: TGCGCCAGCAGCTGGGGCCGGCGGGACACCGGGGAGCTGTTTTTT. Translation: CASSWGRRDTGELFF.

As to this clone: Since a far larger clone is one base different, this is likely a read error. The sample carries other DNA sequences with the same CDR3. This sequence joins TRBV6-1 and TRBJ1-2; TRBD1 is a possible D gene (5 bases). This CDR3 has 13 amino acids. Germline V gives CDR1 MNHNS, CDR2 SASEGT. The ends were cut back, 6 bases at V and 0 bases at J, with 8 bases in the middle. DNA of the CDR3: TGTGCCAGCAGCGAGACAGCTAACTATGGCTACACCTTC. Protein product: CASSETANYGYTF.

CDR3 coding DNA: TGTGCCAGCAGTTACGCCGGGGGTAGCGGATACGAGCAGTACTTC. As protein: CASSYAGGSGYEQYF. The rearrangement uses TRBV6-5 and TRBJ2-7; possibly TRBD2 for D (6 bases). From germline, CDR1 is MNHEY and CDR2 SVGAGI. The CDR3 contains 15 residues. V gave up 2 bases and J gave up 4 bases, with 15 bases separating them.

Comments on this clone: This CDR3 is also generated by other DNA sequences in the sample. This chain links TRBV5-1 with TRBJ2-3; D is unresolved. The CDR3 totals 14 residues. Germline V CDR1 and CDR2: SGHRS, YFSETQ. V was clipped by 0 bases and J by 2 bases, with 7 bases between them. CDR3 in amino acids: CASSLEVLTDTQYF. The CDR3 nucleotides are TGCGCCAGCAGCTTGGAGGTCCTCACAGATACGCAGTATTTT.

The J gene is TRBJ2-5, the V gene TRBV10-3, with a weak D call TRBD2 (5 bases). Germline lookup yields CDR1 ENHRY and CDR2 SYGVKD. The CDR3 is made up of 15 amino acids. V lost 3 bases and J 4 bases, leaving 15 bases between the germline ends. The CDR3 region has the DNA TGTGCCATCAGTGACACTGCCGGGGTTCGAGAGACCCAGTACTTC. Protein: CAISDTAGVRETQYF.

The chain links TRBV9 to TRBJ2-5, with D maybe TRBD2 (6 bases). V was pared by 7 bases and J by 2 bases, with 21 bases between. The CDR3 is made up of 16 amino acids. Per germline, CDR1 SGDLS and CDR2 YYNGEE. The CDR3 loop reads CASSPRAGGMQETQYF. The CDR3 nucleotides are TGTGCCAGCTCCCCAAGAGCGGGTGGGATGCAAGAGACCCAGTACTTC.